This T cell receptor beta chain was identified in a study of cytomegalovirus exposure and HLA in healthy donors (dated 2017 in TCRdb). Regarding the complete study: In an earlier analysis of approximately 500 of the donors, approximately 260 Gb of sequence data and just under 120 million unique TCR beta sequences from 150 million to 200 million T cells were reported. An early release that covered around 590 HLA-typed donors contained approximately 300 gigabases of sequencing data and tens of millions of unique TCR sequences. Of the 350 to 400 genotyped donors, approximately 80% fell in the genetic ancestry cluster associated with self-reported Caucasian donors. The aim of the study was to test whether cataloging public T cell receptors could identify signatures of past pathogen exposure. Using immunosequencing, the study profiled T cell repertoires from 550 to 750 subjects and related those repertoires to cytomegalovirus serostatus. A separate validation cohort of roughly 130 different subjects was used in addition to the roughly 640-subject first cohort. To predict cytomegalovirus infection status, the study brought together high-throughput TCR immunosequencing, statistical association of individual TCRs with disease status, and machine learning. In a later analysis, previously published TCR beta repertoires from several hundred donors were re-analyzed and high-resolution HLA genotyping was added so that TCR occurrence patterns could be studied. Rather than drawing on any new phenotypic data, the later analysis identified candidate immune exposures from TCR beta sequences and the way those sequences occurred across donors. An earlier analysis of some 600 of the donors applied high-throughput TCR beta sequencing to assess whether each TCR beta V gene segment acted as functional or pseudogenic. Donor age, sex, ethnicity and CMV serostatus were collected together with the repertoire data. A later genetic analysis took genome-wide SNP genotypes for about 65% of the 666 donors and used that subset as a discovery cohort. All discovery cohort repertoires had been generated on a single sequencing platform. HLA typing covered class I and class II loci at four-digit resolution. The number of typed donors differed by locus: about 620-640 for A, B, C, DRB1 and DQB1; 500 to 550 for DQA1; roughly 600 for DPA1; and around 490 for DPB1. Roughly 5 DR-DQ haplotypes were handled as single units for association and clustering, since linkage in the cohort was strong. Among under 450 genotyped donors of the cohort, an average of roughly 240,000 unique TCR beta nucleotide sequences were sequenced per donor, roughly 20% of them non-productive.

The library was generated by the immunoSEQ multiplex PCR assay. The multiplex PCR relied on a mix of 60 forward primers for TCR Vbeta segments and 13 reverse primers for TCR Jbeta segments. The CDR3 region of rearranged TCR beta genes was amplified from genomic DNA with a multiplex PCR assay. On the Illumina HiSeq System, the amplified TCR beta libraries were sequenced as 87-base-pair reads. The paper's processing steps were these. In a later analysis, tens of millions of unique TCR beta chains were counted across the approximately 620 repertoires, and roughly 10 million of these chains were shared by at least two donors. A nearest-neighbor algorithm error-corrected the raw reads and collapsed the reads into unique sequences, merging closely related sequences to remove PCR and sequencing errors. CDR3 sequences were aligned to IMGT reference sequences to assign V, D and J gene segments. For a sequence to be retained, a match of at least six nucleotides to both a V gene segment and a J gene segment was required. A rearrangement counted as productive if the CDR3 had no stop codons and remained in frame with V and J, and every other rearrangement counted as non-productive. Following IMGT convention, CDR3 was defined as the stretch from the second conserved V-encoded cysteine to the conserved J-encoded phenylalanine. The earlier analysis of 587 of the donors excluded sequences that lacked an unambiguous match to a single V gene segment. In an earlier analysis of some 590 of the donors, V segments were called functional above 56.7% productive rearrangements and were called segregating when the between-donor standard deviation exceeded 5%. A statistical classification framework was developed to diagnose cytomegalovirus status using the catalog of TCR beta chain sequences. In a later analysis, TCR nucleotide sequences were compared against IMGT/GENE-DB human TR gene sequences so that V and J genes could be assigned. A later analysis assigned CDR3 sequences and most-parsimonious VDJ recombination scenarios with the TCRdist pipeline. In a later analysis, every TCR beta chain was defined by the combination of its CDR3 amino acid sequence and its V-gene family, and reads without a unique V-gene family were dropped. As a way to deal with suspected cross-contamination and a sequencing artifact, a later analysis dropped nearly 600 nucleotide sequences that were highly shared and had low generation probability. A later analysis calculated a clonal expansion index for each public chain from normalized within-repertoire ranks of inferred template counts. A later analysis computed generation probabilities with a VDJ recombination model fitted to out-of-frame rearrangements, and checked the results against IGoR. Hypergeometric tests were used in a later analysis to score TCR-TCR, TCR-HLA and TCR-CMV co-occurrence, with a repertoire-size bias correction applied to the TCR pairs. A later analysis estimated false discovery rates by permuting HLA or CMV assignments 20 times. A later analysis grouped co-occurring TCRs with DBSCAN, adding TCRdist sequence similarity when clustering within HLA-allele-positive subsets. Repertoires with fewer than 30,000 or more than 120,000 public chains, plus five repertoires with anomalous nucleotide sharing, were excluded from co-occurrence clustering. Drawn from immuneACCESS, this table holds only the in-frame rearrangements with V and J called that TCRdb kept. Clones are partly lost; checked studies trace under half to an unresolved V gene and leave the rest unexplained. V and J calls and clone size are given by that table; D and trimming were obtained from the DNA. The sample table records 100,000 to 150,000 clones; roughly 77% of these occur just once. The biggest ten clones account for about 2% of the sample.

The cohort comprised 710 or so healthy bone marrow donors. At the time of sampling, all cohort members were nominally healthy, though unrecorded immune exposures were likely present. The donor tested CMV seronegative and was one of the 352 seronegative cohort members. Each donor provided a peripheral blood sample, and peripheral blood mononuclear cells were used for TCR beta sequencing. The Qiagen DNeasy Blood Extraction Kit was used to extract genomic DNA from the blood cell samples. Study-wide findings and limitations: Because the 87-base-pair reads could not distinguish some IMGT-functional V segments, including TRBV6-2 and TRBV6-3, those segments were excluded. In a later analysis, most CMV-associated TCR beta chains were found to appear HLA-restricted, with HLA associations seemingly driven largely by CMV exposure. In this cohort, only TCR beta chains were sequenced, and detectable features were limited by the absence of alpha or paired-chain data. For the cohort, immune exposure information was limited to CMV serostatus. A later genetic analysis reported fewer N-insertions in productive TCRs among donors in an Asian-associated ancestry cluster than the 666-donor mean. In the study, approximately 160 TCR beta chains were listed as associated with cytomegalovirus. While some public TCRs were present in many individuals, most TCR sequences turned up only very rarely across donors. A further reported finding was that TCR beta sequences accurately predicted the HLA-A and HLA-B alleles for most subjects in the first cohort. Compared with equally common non-associated chains, HLA-associated TCR beta chains in a later analysis were more clonally expanded and had lower generation probabilities. Assigning TCR associations to individual alleles was difficult when HLA alleles, especially DR and DQ, strongly co-occurred. The sequencing pipeline was judged likely to have produced a cluster of highly shared sequence variants as a technical artifact. Roughly 17 rarely observed V segments, including chromosome 9 orphons, were excluded from the earlier analysis of 550 to 700 of the donors because counts were too low. It was suggested by the authors that the approach could potentially be generalized to other disease states and immunological phenotypes. In both the original and validation cohorts, the classifier was reported to diagnose cytomegalovirus status with high specificity and sensitivity. Roughly uniform sequencing depth across donors was assumed in presence/absence analyses, although this assumption may not hold. Because HLA typing was missing for some donors at each locus, association tests included only the typed subset. In a later analysis, the rate of TCR association differed among HLA loci, with DRB1 alleles having the most associated TCRs and HLA-C alleles having the fewest. An association between a missense DCLRE1C variant and V-gene and J-gene trimming of TCR beta chains was found in a later genetic analysis and replicated in an independent cohort. An earlier analysis of around 540 of the donors showed that most TCR beta V segments appeared in productive rearrangements either about 87% or about 30% of the time, which broadly matched IMGT annotations. In vitro tests confirmed that three of the cytomegalovirus-associated TCR beta chains recognize cytomegalovirus antigens. In a later analysis, 15,000 to 20,000 TCR beta sequences were associated with specific HLA alleles at a false discovery rate of 0.05. Correlated functional status among segregating V segments might be attributable to linkage disequilibrium, but an unknown experimental factor could not be ruled out. Several of the top co-occurrence clusters appeared to be linked to parvovirus B19, influenza, CMV and Epstein-Barr virus, according to a later analysis.

Relative to germline, V is missing 6 bases and J is missing 9 bases, with 10 bases of the junction outside any gene match. Via the germline V gene, CDR1 is MNHNS and CDR2 SASEGT. The CDR3 contains 15 residues, cysteine and phenylalanine counted. The entry retains the CDR3 DNA only, 45 bases that are in frame from base 1. A remark on this clone: Its antigen is still unknown. Qualities for individual bases were not recorded, and no much larger clone is one base off.

Sequencing used PBMCs. The receptor was derived from a man younger than 35 in good health and CMV-seronegative. The chain is assembled from TRBV6-1 and TRBJ1-6, with 8 central nucleotides matching TRBD1. The nucleotides are TGTGCCAGCAGCGGACAGGGTGGGATGAGTTCACCCCTCCACTTT. Translation gives CASSGQGGMSSPLHF.